These 13 T cell receptor beta chains came from one sample sequenced in a study of regulatory T cells in long-lasting Graves disease. The TCR beta library used iRepertoire HTBI primers with Arm-PCR amplification of CDR3. TCRdb processed the multiplex PCR reads anew with MiXCR; each CDR3 protein has one entry. The data show 700,000 or so distinct CDR3 sequences, about 30% seen once. Time point noted: persistent/refractory GD, antithyroid drugs over 5 years with positive TRAb. Scientists built the TCR library using RNA that was extracted from PBMCs. This material consisted of peripheral blood mononuclear cells (PBMCs), taken when the disease was refractory, from a patient treated with antithyroid drugs. The receptor source for this set is a female donor with Graves disease.

The genes are TRBV29-1 and TRBJ2-5, with 7 bases lining up with TRBD2. This CDR3 has 14 residues. Per germline, CDR1 SQVTM and CDR2 ANQGSEA. Trimming took 5 bases from V and 1 from J; bases not matched to a gene: 7. CDR3 DNA: TGCAGCGTTTCGTCGGGCGGGAGCCAAGAGACCCAGTACTTC. Its protein product is CSVSSGGSQETQYF.

In its sample, this clonotype was seen many times. The chain couples TRBV27 to TRBJ2-6; no reliable D call. The CDR3 loop spans 15 amino acids. Germline V lookup: CDR1 MNHEY, CDR2 SMNVEV (reference sequence). V dropped 2 bases and J dropped 4 bases, with 9 bases sitting between them. The CDR3 DNA sequence: TGTGCCAGCAGTTTAGGAGTGCCGGGGGCCAACGTCCTGACTTTC. As protein: CASSLGVPGANVLTF. The full variable domain, rest sourced from reference TRBV27 and TRBJ2-6, is EAQVTQNPRYLITVTGKKLTVTCSQNMNHEYMSWYRQDPGLGLRQIYYSMNVEVTDKGDVPEGYKVSRKEKRNFPLILESPSPNQTSLYFCASSLGVPGANVLTFGAGSRLTVL.

The genes are TRBV6-1 and TRBJ1-5, with unresolved D. Germline values: CDR1 MNHNS, CDR2 SASEGT. CDR3 size: 18 residues. Trimming removed 3 bases from V and 1 base from J, with 19 bases in between. DNA of the CDR3: TGTGCCAGCAGTGATGAGAAGGGCTTAGGATTAAGCAATCAGCCCCAGCATTTT. Protein sequence: CASSDEKGLGLSNQPQHF.

V gene TRBV7-9 combines with J gene TRBJ1-1; D is uncertain. Deletions cut 1 base from V and 0 bases from J, with 9 bases between. The CDR3 runs to 15 residues. Looked up from germline, CDR1 is SEHNR and CDR2 is FQNEAQ (reference sequence). CDR3 region: CASSLGVTLNTEAFF. The DNA for the CDR3 is TGTGCCAGCAGCTTAGGGGTCACGCTGAACACTGAAGCTTTCTTT.

The CDR3 loop reads CASSSETGTRYGYTF. In nucleotides, the CDR3 is TGTGCCAGCAGCTCAGAGACAGGGACTCGGTATGGCTACACCTTC. The V call is TRBV7-9, the J call TRBJ1-2; the match to TRBD1 covers 7 bases. The V segment lost 4 bases and the J segment 5 bases; nucleotides outside the gene matches: 10. The CDR3 has 15 amino acids. The germline V gene has CDR1 SEHNR and CDR2 FQNEAQ (reference sequence).

In this sample, this clonotype turned up many times. DNA of the CDR3: TGTGCCAGCAGCTTAGGGGGGCTAGAGACCCAGTACTTC. It is translated as CASSLGGLETQYF. The rearrangement links TRBV11-2 to TRBJ2-5; maybe TRBD1 (6 bases). The length of the CDR3 is 13 residues. CDR1 and CDR2 (germline): SGHAT, FQNNGV. The germline V and J ends were trimmed by 1 base and 4 bases, with 7 bases remaining between them.

This sequence joins TRBV27 and TRBJ1-6, with no clear D. There are 13 residues in the CDR3. Between the trimmed V and J ends, which lost 8 bases and 10 bases, there was a span of 15 bases. Germline CDR1 reads MNHEY; CDR2 reads SMNVEV (reference sequence). CDR3 residues: CASRAVGGSPLHF. The CDR3 DNA reads TGTGCCAGCCGCGCGGTGGGAGGGTCACCCCTCCACTTT.

This chain connects TRBV12-3 or TRBV12-4 to TRBJ1-3; possibly TRBD1 for D (5 bases). The CDR3 runs to 15 residues. The V and J ends lost 3 bases and 2 bases respectively, with 11 bases between them. DNA of the CDR3: TGTGCCAGCAGTTTTCCTGGGACCCCTGGAAACACCATATATTTT. Residues: CASSFPGTPGNTIYF.

Many counts were recorded for this clonotype. The gene calls are TRBV12-3 or TRBV12-4 and TRBJ2-5; unclear D gene. The CDR3 consists of 14 residues. The V and J ends lost 5 bases and 2 bases respectively, with 12 bases between them. CDR3 sequence reads: CASSPDAIQETQYF. CDR3 nucleotides: TGTGCCAGCAGTCCAGACGCCATACAAGAGACCCAGTACTTC.

The rearrangement uses TRBV6-1 and TRBJ1-2; D is unclear. V was clipped by 7 bases and J by 8 bases, with 17 bases between them. Germline lookup yields CDR1 MNHNS and CDR2 SASEGT. The CDR3 runs 13 residues. CDR3 amino acids: CASTEGAWEGYTF. The CDR3 DNA is TGTGCCAGCACCGAAGGAGCGTGGGAGGGCTACACCTTC.

The chain combines TRBV6-1 with TRBJ2-7; 8 nucleotides match TRBD1. This CDR3 is built from 12 residues. J was trimmed by 3 bases and V by 8 bases; bases with no gene match: 3. Germline V CDR1 and CDR2: MNHNS, SASEGT. CDR3 DNA sequence: TGTGCCAGCTTGGACAGGGACTACGAGCAGTACTTC. Encoded protein: CASLDRDYEQYF.

Regarding this clonotype: A junction end diverges from the germline sequence, so it may reflect a read error. V gene TRBV3-1 combines with J gene TRBJ2-5; D gene unclear. From germline, CDR1 is LGHDT and CDR2 YNNKEL (reference sequence). The CDR3 runs to 14 residues. CDR3 sequence: CASSLGPEQETPYF. The CDR3 DNA is TGTGCCAGCAGCTTAGGGCCGGAGCAAGAGACCCCGTACTTC.

The CDR3 DNA reads TGTGCCAGCAGCCAAGATATATGGTCTAATGAAAAACTGTTTTTT. Encoded protein: CASSQDIWSNEKLFF. The rearrangement links TRBV14 to TRBJ1-4; no definite D call. Germline V CDR1 and CDR2: SGHDN, FVKESK. The CDR3 runs to 15 residues. Trimming pared 0 bases from V and 3 bases from J, leaving 8 bases between.